The rows below give T cell receptor beta chains drawn from one sample of a study of T-cell memory formation after mild COVID-19. MiXCR, run by TCRdb on the 5' RACE reads, gives a single entry per CDR3 protein. The sample lists about 610,000 distinct CDR3 sequences, 15% to 20% seen once, with approximately 8.1% in the top ten. Sequenced input: PBMCs or a T cell subset sorted from them (not recorded which). These receptors were taken from an adult woman who had mild COVID-19 (a few samples of this study predate the infection). Cell type and time point are not known. Both conserved end residues are part of each CDR3. The order of the fields is J gene, D gene, V gene, clone size, CDR3 protein, CDR3 DNA. The D gene is left open where the match is weak. Expanded clones get a size class; other rows say once, few or many, or leave the size out.

TRBJ2-7 - TRBV4-1 - CASSPPRKTYEQYF TGCGCCAGCAGCCCTCCCCGGAAGACCTACGAGCAGTACTTC
TRBJ2-5 TRBD1 TRBV5-4 - CASSLDRATQETQYF TGTGCCAGCAGCCTCGACAGGGCGACCCAAGAGACCCAGTACTTC
TRBJ1-5 - TRBV24-1 - CATSDLPGGSNQPQHF TGTGCCACCAGTGATTTGCCAGGCGGCAGCAATCAGCCCCAGCATTTT
TRBJ2-1 - TRBV6-5 few CASRRSGSLYNEQFF TGTGCCAGCAGGAGAAGCGGTAGCCTTTACAATGAGCAGTTCTTC
TRBJ2-5 TRBD2 TRBV7-6 - CASSHPRVAGDVGETQYF TGTGCCAGCAGCCATCCCCGGGTAGCGGGAGACGTTGGGGAGACCCAGTACTTC
TRBJ2-7 TRBD1 TRBV12-3/TRBV12-4 - CASKPPGRGNYEQYF TGTGCCAGCAAACCTCCGGGCAGGGGGAATTACGAGCAGTACTTC
TRBJ2-5 TRBD1 TRBV5-1 few CASSDLGTGDWGQETQYF TGCGCCAGCAGCGACCTCGGGACAGGGGATTGGGGCCAAGAGACCCAGTACTTC
TRBJ1-4 - TRBV4-1 - CASSYSPSWENEKLFF TGCGCCAGCAGCTATAGTCCCAGTTGGGAGAATGAAAAACTGTTTTTT
TRBJ2-7 TRBD1 TRBV18 - CASSPGQGRNEQYF TGTGCCAGCTCACCTGGACAGGGACGGAACGAGCAGTACTTC
TRBJ1-1 TRBD1 TRBV20-1 - CSASWGQGLNTEAFF TGCAGTGCTAGTTGGGGACAGGGACTGAACACTGAAGCTTTCTTT
TRBJ1-4 - TRBV6-5 - CASSPLGVNEKLFF TGTGCCAGCAGTCCCCTGGGGGTTAATGAAAAACTGTTTTTT
TRBJ2-3 TRBD2 TRBV11-3 - CASSLGLAPSTDTQYF TGTGCCAGCAGCTTGGGACTAGCGCCTAGCACAGATACGCAGTATTTT
TRBJ1-4 - TRBV28 few CASSPPRATNEKLFF TGTGCCAGCAGTCCCCCCAGGGCAACTAATGAAAAACTGTTTTTT
TRBJ2-7 - TRBV7-9 - CASSLDGGQYF TGTGCCAGCAGCTTAGACGGGGGGCAGTACTTC
TRBJ1-1 - TRBV9 - CASSVEGYTEAFF TGTGCCAGCAGCGTAGAAGGGTACACTGAAGCTTTCTTT
TRBJ2-7 TRBD1 TRBV3-1 many CASSQGRDRQYF TGTGCCAGCAGCCAAGGTCGGGACAGGCAGTACTTC
TRBJ2-1 - TRBV4-2 few CASSQDRDSASSQFF TGTGCCAGCAGCCAAGATCGGGACTCGGCATCCTCACAGTTCTTC
TRBJ2-7 TRBD1 TRBV29-1 - CSLRQGPLTEQYF TGCAGCCTACGACAGGGGCCCCTGACCGAGCAGTACTTC
TRBJ2-3 - TRBV29-1 few CSVERDSTDTQYF TGCAGCGTTGAACGGGATAGCACAGATACGCAGTATTTT
TRBJ2-1 TRBD2 TRBV12-3/TRBV12-4 few CASTLTSGLYDEQFF TGTGCCAGCACCCTGACTAGCGGGCTATATGATGAGCAGTTCTTC
TRBJ1-1 - TRBV20-1 few CSAPFRGGQDTEAFF TGCAGTGCTCCTTTCCGTGGGGGGCAGGACACTGAAGCTTTCTTT
TRBJ2-7 TRBD2 TRBV6-5 - CASRFSGTYYEQYF TGTGCCAGCAGATTTAGCGGGACCTACTACGAGCAGTACTTC
TRBJ1-2 TRBD1 TRBV2 - CASRGLTGGDSYGYTF TGTGCCAGCAGGGGCCTGACAGGGGGGGATAGCTATGGCTACACCTTC
TRBJ2-7 - TRBV4-3 - CASSRGLSSSYEQYF TGCGCCAGCAGCCGGGGACTTTCGAGCTCCTACGAGCAGTACTTC
TRBJ2-7 TRBD1 TRBV4-1 - CASSQGPDRVAEQYF TGCGCCAGCAGCCAAGGACCGGACAGGGTGGCCGAGCAGTACTTC
TRBJ2-7 - TRBV2 few CASGVSSYEQYF TGTGCCAGTGGAGTAAGCTCCTACGAGCAGTACTTC
TRBJ1-5 - TRBV7-2 - CASSPDWASNQPQHF TGTGCCAGCAGTCCAGACTGGGCGAGCAATCAGCCCCAGCATTTT
TRBJ2-3 - TRBV7-3 many CASSLGAERSTDTQYF TGTGCCAGCAGCTTAGGGGCCGAGAGGTCCACAGATACGCAGTATTTT
TRBJ1-4 - TRBV30 - CAWSVGQPGEKLFF TGTGCCTGGAGTGTAGGGCAACCGGGAGAAAAACTGTTTTTT
TRBJ2-7 TRBD1 TRBV10-3 few CAIKGQEDYEQYF TGTGCCATCAAGGGACAGGAGGACTACGAGCAGTACTTC
TRBJ2-1 TRBD1 TRBV7-9 few CASSQRGTGSWYYNEQFF TGTGCCAGCAGCCAAAGAGGGACAGGCTCGTGGTACTACAATGAGCAGTTCTTC
TRBJ1-6 - TRBV5-6 - CASRGAGNSPLHF TGTGCCAGCCGCGGGGCAGGGAATTCACCCCTCCACTTT
TRBJ2-3 TRBD2 TRBV7-3 few CASRLGLAGSTDTQYF TGTGCCAGCAGGCTTGGACTAGCGGGGAGCACAGATACGCAGTATTTT
TRBJ1-6 - TRBV9 - CASSVGVGNSPLHF TGTGCCAGCAGCGTAGGGGTGGGTAATTCACCCCTCCACTTT
TRBJ2-5 - TRBV7-3 - CASSLIPGEETQYF TGTGCCAGCAGCTTAATCCCCGGGGAAGAGACCCAGTACTTC
TRBJ2-1 - TRBV12-3/TRBV12-4 - CASRLHLIGDEQFF TGTGCCAGCAGGTTACACCTAATCGGCGATGAGCAGTTCTTC